What follows are 2 T cell receptor beta chains derived from one specimen sequenced in a study of shared clonotypes between healthy human individuals. TCRdb's copy holds only in-frame clones and misses some; the assay was immunoSEQ multiplex PCR. The table has around 620,000 clones, 85% to 95% seen once. Naivety among CD8 cells was defined by CD45RO negativity and positive CCR7 selection, thereby excluding terminally differentiated effector memory CD45RA+ cells. Sequencing was done on a sample of naive CD8+ T cells sorted from blood. Source of these receptors: a woman under 40 in good health.

This rearrangement joins TRBV19 to TRBJ2-7; 13 bases line up with TRBD2. In germline, CDR1 is LNHDA, CDR2 SQIVND (reference sequence). CDR3 length: 16 residues. V was clipped by 3 bases and J by 2 bases; unmatched bases: 4. CDR3 residues: CASSISTSGGPYEQYF. DNA for the CDR3: TGTGCCAGTAGTATCTCGACTAGCGGGGGGCCCTACGAGCAGTACTTC.

This chain uses TRBV5-6 with TRBJ2-5; TRBD1 is a possible D gene (6 bases). The DNA end is a closer match to TRBJ2-7, so the J assignment may be wrong. The germline gives CDR1 SGHDT, CDR2 YYEEEE. The CDR3 has 15 amino acids. CDR3 bases: TGTGCCAGCAGCCCGGACCAGGGGTTCTCCTACGAGCAGTACTTC. Residues: CASSPDQGFSYEQYF.